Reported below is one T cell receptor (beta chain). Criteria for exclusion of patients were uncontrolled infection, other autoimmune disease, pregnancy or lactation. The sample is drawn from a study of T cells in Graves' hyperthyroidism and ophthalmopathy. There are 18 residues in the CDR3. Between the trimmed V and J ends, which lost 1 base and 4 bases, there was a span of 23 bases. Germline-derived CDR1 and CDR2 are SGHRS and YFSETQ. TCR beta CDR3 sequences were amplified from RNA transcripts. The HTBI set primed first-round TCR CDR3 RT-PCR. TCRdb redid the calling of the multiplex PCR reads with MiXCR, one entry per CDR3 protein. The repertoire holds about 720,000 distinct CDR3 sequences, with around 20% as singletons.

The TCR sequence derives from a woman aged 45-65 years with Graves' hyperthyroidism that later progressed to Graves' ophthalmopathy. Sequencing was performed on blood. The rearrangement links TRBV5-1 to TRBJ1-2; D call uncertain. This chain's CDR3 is CASSLTWGDPKLSYGYTF. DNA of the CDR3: TGCGCCAGCAGCTTGACGTGGGGTGATCCTAAACTTAGCTATGGCTACACCTTC.